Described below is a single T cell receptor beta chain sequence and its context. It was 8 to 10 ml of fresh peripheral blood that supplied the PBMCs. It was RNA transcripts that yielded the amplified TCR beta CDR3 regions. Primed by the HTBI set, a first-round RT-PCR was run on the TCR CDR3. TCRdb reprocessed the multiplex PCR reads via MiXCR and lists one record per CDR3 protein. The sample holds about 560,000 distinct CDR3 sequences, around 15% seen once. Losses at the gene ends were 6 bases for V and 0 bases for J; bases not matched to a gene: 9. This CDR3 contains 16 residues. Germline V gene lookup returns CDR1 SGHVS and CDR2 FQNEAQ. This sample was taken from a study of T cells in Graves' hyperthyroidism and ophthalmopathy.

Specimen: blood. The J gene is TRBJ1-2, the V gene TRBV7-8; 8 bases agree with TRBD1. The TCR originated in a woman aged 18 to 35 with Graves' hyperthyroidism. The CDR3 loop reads CASRELRGQANYGYTF. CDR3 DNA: TGTGCCAGCAGGGAACTCAGGGGGCAAGCTAACTATGGCTACACCTTC.